Each of the 21 T cell receptor beta chains below was sequenced from the same sample in a study of cytomegalovirus exposure and HLA in healthy donors. 13 Jbeta primers and 60 Vbeta primers were used for the PCR. Some clones are missing from TCRdb's copy, which holds only in-frame ones; the method was immunoSEQ multiplex PCR. The sample shows approximately 110,000 clones, around 80% of them seen only once. Specimen: PBMCs. Receptors originate from a middle-aged man in good health and CMV-seronegative.

This chain uses TRBV29-1 with TRBJ2-5; D remains unclear. With 1 base removed from V and 5 bases from J, the gap between germline ends came to 5 bases. CDR1 SQVTM and CDR2 ANQGSEA come from the germline V gene. This CDR3 contains 11 residues. DNA of the CDR3: TGCAGCGTTGAAGTGGCCGAGACCCAGTACTTC. As protein: CSVEVAETQYF. Full variable domain (rest looked up from reference TRBV29-1 and TRBJ2-5): SAVISQKPSRDICQRGTSLTIQCQVDSQVTMMFWYRQQPGQSLTLIATANQGSEATYESGFVIDKFPISRPNLTFSTLTVSNMSPEDSSIYLCSVEVAETQYFGPGTRLLVL.

The V gene is TRBV7-3, the J gene TRBJ2-7; 11 nucleotides align to TRBD1. V shed 2 bases, J shed 2 bases, and the junction held 2 bases outside the gene matches. This CDR3 is built from 15 residues. Germline V gives CDR1 SGHTA, CDR2 FQGTGA. CDR3: CASSLRTGGAYEQYF. The CDR3 region has the DNA TGTGCCAGCAGCTTACGGACAGGGGGCGCCTACGAGCAGTACTTC.

The rearrangement joins TRBV5-1 to TRBJ2-7, with 11 bases aligning to TRBD1. Trimming cost V 4 bases and J 3 bases; bases outside gene matches: 3. This CDR3 is 14 amino acids long. Looked up from germline, CDR1 is SGHRS and CDR2 is YFSETQ. CDR3 region: CASSPGTGGYEQYF. CDR3 nucleotides: TGCGCCAGCAGCCCAGGGACAGGGGGCTACGAGCAGTACTTC.

The CDR3 reads CASSRKSGGGADTQYF. The CDR3 DNA sequence: TGTGCCAGCTCCCGCAAGAGCGGCGGGGGGGCAGATACGCAGTATTTT. This rearrangement joins TRBV18 to TRBJ2-3; 9 positions agree with TRBD2. With V trimmed by 6 bases and J by 4 bases, 11 bases remained unmatched. The CDR3 covers 16 residues. Germline assignment: CDR1 KGHSH and CDR2 LQKENI.

V gene TRBV7-9 combines with J gene TRBJ2-5; 8 bases are a match to TRBD2. Germline V gene lookup returns CDR1 SEHNR and CDR2 FQNEAQ (reference sequence). CDR3 length: 16 amino acids. Trimming at V came to 1 base and at J to 1 base, leaving 5 bases not matched to a gene. The CDR3: CASSLGSGVLQETQYF. In nucleotides, the CDR3 is TGTGCCAGCAGCTTAGGTAGCGGGGTACTCCAAGAGACCCAGTACTTC.

V gene TRBV15 combines with J gene TRBJ2-1, with TRBD2 matching 10 bases. The germline gives CDR1 LNHNV, CDR2 YYDKDF (reference sequence). V shed 5 bases, J shed 4 bases, and the junction held 5 bases outside the gene matches. The CDR3 is 15 amino acids. The CDR3 loop is CATSAWTSGYNEQFF. DNA of the CDR3: TGTGCCACCAGCGCCTGGACTAGCGGATACAATGAGCAGTTCTTC.

The chain is built from TRBV5-4 and TRBJ1-1, with 7 nucleotides matching TRBD1. Trimming took 5 bases from V and 1 from J; bases not matched to a gene: 8. Germline CDR1 is SGHNT and CDR2 is YYREEE (reference sequence). This CDR3 has 15 residues. The CDR3 nucleotides read TGTGCCAGCAGGTCTGACAGGGATCAGAACACTGAAGCTTTCTTT. As protein: CASRSDRDQNTEAFF.

The gene calls are TRBV7-8 and TRBJ1-4; 7 positions match TRBD1. The ends lost 4 bases at V and 0 bases at J; junction bases unmatched: 5. The germline V gene encodes CDR1 SGHVS and CDR2 FQNEAQ. CDR3 size: 16 residues. CDR3 sequence (DNA): TGTGCCAGCAGCTACCGGGACAGAACAACTAATGAAAAACTGTTTTTT. Amino acid sequence: CASSYRDRTTNEKLFF.

The chain's CDR3 is CASSLGLSYNEQFF. As DNA, the CDR3 is TGTGCCAGCAGCCTAGGACTATCCTACAATGAGCAGTTCTTC. The chain joins TRBV7-2 to TRBJ2-1, with D possibly being TRBD2 (6 bases). CDR1 and CDR2 from the germline V gene are SGHTA and FQGNSA. V lost 5 bases and J lost 1, with 9 bases in between. There are 14 residues in the CDR3.

The chain has TRBV19 and TRBJ1-1; TRBD1 matches at 10 bases. J lost 4 bases, V lost 2 bases, and 7 bases had no gene match. The germline V gene has CDR1 LNHDA and CDR2 SQIVND (reference sequence). The CDR3 has 16 residues. This CDR3 reads CASSIPGTGAATEAFF. The DNA for the CDR3 is TGTGCCAGTAGTATACCCGGGACAGGGGCGGCCACTGAAGCTTTCTTT. The variable domain in full, completed from reference TRBV19 and TRBJ1-1, reads DGGITQSPKYLFRKEGQNVTLSCEQNLNHDAMYWYRQDPGQGLRLIYYSQIVNDFQKGDIAEGYSVSREKKESFPLTVTSAQKNPTAFYLCASSIPGTGAATEAFFGQGTRLTVV.

The J gene is TRBJ1-2, the V gene TRBV19; tentatively, D is TRBD1 (6 bases). With 1 base removed from V and 5 bases from J, the gap between germline ends came to 11 bases. This CDR3 has 14 residues. CDR1 and CDR2 (germline): LNHDA, SQIVND (reference sequence). CDR3 in DNA: TGTGCCAGTAGTATAGGACGACAGGCTTATGGCTACACCTTC. This translates into CASSIGRQAYGYTF. Supplemented by reference TRBV19 and TRBJ1-2, the full variable domain reads DGGITQSPKYLFRKEGQNVTLSCEQNLNHDAMYWYRQDPGQGLRLIYYSQIVNDFQKGDIAEGYSVSREKKESFPLTVTSAQKNPTAFYLCASSIGRQAYGYTFGSGTRLTVV.

The chain is built from TRBV27 and TRBJ2-1; the match to TRBD2 covers 9 bases. From germline, CDR1 is MNHEY and CDR2 SMNVEV (reference sequence). The CDR3 runs 16 residues. V was clipped by 1 base and J by 5 bases; unmatched bases: 6. This CDR3 reads CASSLLRIAGDNEQFF. CDR3 bases: TGTGCCAGCAGTTTATTACGAATAGCGGGGGACAATGAGCAGTTCTTC.

This sequence joins TRBV9 and TRBJ2-2; 9 bases match TRBD2. CDR1 and CDR2 (germline): SGDLS, YYNGEE. V gave up 3 bases and J gave up 4 bases; unmatched junction bases: 7. This CDR3 has 16 residues. This CDR3 is CASSGLAGLATGELFF. In DNA, the CDR3 is TGTGCCAGCAGCGGGTTAGCGGGACTAGCCACCGGGGAGCTGTTTTTT.

The chain carries TRBV18 and TRBJ2-7, with unresolved D. The germline V gene has CDR1 KGHSH and CDR2 LQKENI. Trimming removed 3 bases from V and 4 bases from J, with 7 bases in between. This CDR3 comprises 12 residues. CDR3 nucleotide sequence: TGTGCCAGCTCACCGCAACAGTACGAGCAGTACTTC. This encodes CASSPQQYEQYF.

The V gene is TRBV5-1, the J gene TRBJ2-7, with D tentatively TRBD1 (6 bases). Looked up from germline, CDR1 is SGHRS and CDR2 is YFSETQ. Trimming took 4 bases from V and 4 from J, leaving 9 bases between them. This CDR3 contains 12 residues. CDR3 sequence (DNA): TGCGCCAGCAGCCCACAGGGTTACGAGCAGTACTTC. It codes for CASSPQGYEQYF.

The J gene is TRBJ1-3, the V gene TRBV6-5, with 9 bases aligning to TRBD1. V lost 4 bases, J lost 5 bases, and 3 bases stayed unmatched. The length of the CDR3 is 14 residues. Germline V lookup: CDR1 MNHEY, CDR2 SVGAGI. In DNA, the CDR3 is TGTGCCAGCAGTTTCGACAGGGGGAGAAACACCATATATTTT. As protein: CASSFDRGRNTIYF.

V and J are TRBV4-3 and TRBJ2-3; D call uncertain. Germline V gene data show CDR1 as LGHNA and CDR2 as YSLEER. This CDR3 spans 18 amino acids. With 0 bases removed from V and 4 bases from J, the gap between germline ends came to 20 bases. CDR3: CASSQDPYAAKKPDTQYF. The CDR3 DNA follows: TGCGCCAGCAGCCAAGATCCCTACGCGGCCAAAAAACCAGATACGCAGTATTTT.

This clone was seen a handful of times. The CDR3 DNA is TGTGCCAGCAGCTTGATATCCGACGGGACAATTGCTTTCTTT. It translates to CASSLISDGTIAFF. The chain has TRBV5-6 and TRBJ1-1, with a weak D call TRBD1 (6 bases). The CDR3 has 14 amino acids. Trimming left V 1 base short and J 11 bases short, with 18 bases between. Germline V lookup: CDR1 SGHDT, CDR2 YYEEEE. Filled out from reference TRBV5-6 and TRBJ1-1, the complete variable domain reads DAGVTQSPTHLIKTRGQQVTLRCSPKSGHDTVSWYQQALGQGPQFIFQYYEEEERQRGNFPDRFSGHQFPNYSSELNVNALLLGDSALYLCASSLISDGTIAFFGQGTRLTVV.

J is TRBJ2-2 and V is TRBV6-6; possibly TRBD1 for D (5 bases). The CDR3 has 15 amino acids. Germline values: CDR1 MNHNY, CDR2 SVGAGI (reference sequence). With 0 bases removed from V and 5 bases from J, the gap between germline ends came to 10 bases. CDR3 sequence: CASSYSRGGTGELFF. CDR3 coding DNA: TGTGCCAGCAGTTACTCAAGGGGCGGTACCGGGGAGCTGTTTTTT.

This clone was picked up one time. J is TRBJ2-1 and V is TRBV19, with TRBD2 matching 8 bases. J gave up 4 bases and V 5 bases, and 1 base lay outside the gene matches. Per germline, CDR1 LNHDA and CDR2 SQIVND (reference sequence). The CDR3 is 13 amino acids. CDR3: CASSGGGYNEQFF. In DNA, the CDR3 is TGTGCCAGTAGTGGCGGGGGGTACAATGAGCAGTTCTTC.

The chain couples TRBV9 to TRBJ2-1; D is uncertain. The CDR3 is made up of 14 amino acids. Trimming took off 2 bases at V and 5 bases at J, with 11 bases between the two ends. Germline V lookup: CDR1 SGDLS, CDR2 YYNGEE. The CDR3 DNA sequence: TGTGCCAGCAGCGTTGCCGCGTACGACAATGAGCAGTTCTTC. Translation gives CASSVAAYDNEQFF.